This T cell receptor beta chain was documented in a study of T cells in Graves' hyperthyroidism and ophthalmopathy. The V and J ends lost 3 bases and 6 bases respectively, with 18 bases between them. The V gene's germline CDR1 is DFQATT and CDR2 SNEGSKA (reference sequence). The CDR3 extends over 14 amino acids. This clonotype was seen many times. Researchers amplified the TCR beta CDR3 regions from RNA transcripts. TCR CDR3 underwent first-round RT-PCR with the HTBI primer set. In TCRdb, the multiplex PCR reads were re-called with MiXCR into one record per CDR3 protein. The top ten clones hold 3% to 4.5% of a sample with around 620,000 distinct CDR3 sequences, about a sixth of them seen once.

The clonotype comes from a woman younger than 45 with Graves' hyperthyroidism. The gene calls are TRBV20-1 and TRBJ2-7, with D possibly TRBD2 on 5 matching bases. The sequencing sample was made of blood. The CDR3 DNA reads as TGCAGTGCTAGGATTCCCCTGGAGGCCCCCGAGCAGTACTTC. The encoded protein is CSARIPLEAPEQYF.